These 9 T cell receptor beta chains were all obtained from the same sample, sequenced in a study of technical replicates of blood from several donors. Libraries were prepared by immunoSEQ multiplex PCR; TCRdb keeps only in-frame clonotypes and omits some of them. This table has 51,000 or so clones, about 93% appearing once. Sequencing input: PBMCs. The receptor set was obtained from a human donor in good health. Some clones in this sample may be carry-over from other donors' samples.

V and J are TRBV7-3 and TRBJ2-5; 8 nucleotides match TRBD1. This CDR3 region has 15 residues. V dropped 5 bases and J dropped 1; count of bases not matched to a gene: 6. Germline-derived CDR1 and CDR2 are SGHTA and FQGTGA. CDR3 nucleotides: TGTGCCAGCAGCCAGGGGGCAGGGCCCCAAGAGACCCAGTACTTC. Translating gives CASSQGAGPQETQYF.

The chain recombines TRBV5-6 with TRBJ2-7; D possibly corresponds to TRBD2 (5 bases). The germline V gene has CDR1 SGHDT and CDR2 YYEEEE. This CDR3 is 13 amino acids long. With 5 bases removed from V and 6 bases from J, the gap between germline ends came to 15 bases. CDR3 residues: CASRRESTPEQYF. In nucleotides, the CDR3 is TGTGCCAGCAGAAGGGAGAGCACCCCCGAGCAGTACTTC.

The chain uses TRBV5-6 and TRBJ2-5; D not resolved. The V end was cut by 4 bases, the J end by 3 bases, with 13 bases between. Germline assignment: CDR1 SGHDT and CDR2 YYEEEE. This CDR3 has 14 amino acids. CDR3 nucleotide sequence: TGTGCCAGCAGCCCCGGTTGGAGTAAAGAGACCCAGTACTTC. Protein: CASSPGWSKETQYF.

The V call is TRBV4-2, the J call TRBJ2-2; D perhaps matches TRBD2 (5 bases). Germline V gene sequence: CDR1 LGHNA, CDR2 YNFKEQ. Trimming pared 2 bases from V and 1 base from J, leaving 17 bases between. This CDR3 comprises 18 residues. This CDR3 is CASSQLRGLAGNTGELFF. The CDR3 DNA sequence: TGTGCCAGCAGCCAACTCCGAGGCCTAGCCGGGAACACCGGGGAGCTGTTTTTT.

V and J are TRBV25-1 and TRBJ1-2; D unclear. The V gene's germline CDR1 is MGHDK and CDR2 SYGVNS. This CDR3 is 13 amino acids long. V was cut by 6 bases and J by 2 bases, with 10 bases left in between. The CDR3 coding sequence is TGTGCCAGCAGAGAGGAGAAAAACTATGGCTACACCTTC. It encodes CASREEKNYGYTF.

The chain has TRBV7-3 and TRBJ2-7; D ambiguous. The germline gives CDR1 SGHTA, CDR2 FQGTGA. V was trimmed by 2 bases and J by 3 bases, leaving 8 bases between them. CDR3 length: 13 residues. This CDR3 is CASSLFRDYEQYF. The DNA for the CDR3 is TGTGCCAGCAGCTTATTTCGAGACTACGAGCAGTACTTC.

Note on this clone: Since no conserved phenylalanine or tryptophan closes the CDR3, a read error is the likely cause. No DNA is shown, since the ends of the CDR3 on it are uncertain; the CDR3 is the one TCRdb lists. CDR3 in amino acids: CASSLRQGQPPYL. The chain carries TRBV27 and TRBJ2-7; TRBD1, the table's D call, was not compared with the DNA. The CDR3 is 13 residues long, counting both termini. Germline V CDR1 and CDR2: MNHEY, SMNVEV (reference sequence).

The J gene is TRBJ2-7, the V gene TRBV5-6; D uncertain. Trimming stripped 4 bases from V and 3 bases from J, with 5 bases between. The CDR3 totals 11 residues. The germline V gene encodes CDR1 SGHDT and CDR2 YYEEEE. This chain's CDR3 is CASSRYYEQYF. CDR3 bases: TGTGCCAGCAGCCGGTACTACGAGCAGTACTTC.

J is TRBJ2-4 and V is TRBV20-1, with TRBD1 matching 8 bases. Unmatched junction bases numbered 0, after V lost 3 bases and J lost 8 bases. CDR3 length: 11 amino acids. CDR1 is DFQATT, CDR2 SNEGSKA, per germline (reference sequence). The CDR3: CSARTGDIQYF. The CDR3 bases are TGCAGTGCTAGGACAGGGGACATTCAGTACTTC.